These 15 T cell receptor beta chains originate from one sample sequenced in a study of vaccination effects on CD4 cells after COVID-19. Their antigens remain unidentified. The culture ran for approximately 10 days before CD4+ T cells were isolated. Using immunoSEQ multiplex PCR, the repertoire was profiled, and TCRdb retains in-frame clones only, with some absent. The sample has over 45,000 clones, 70% to 80% seen once. Sample: CD4+ T cells from PBMCs cultured without peptide, taken before COVID-19 vaccination. Receptors were obtained from a human donor who received a COVID-19 vaccine.

The genes are TRBV2 and TRBJ1-2; D possibly corresponds to TRBD1 (5 bases). Trimming stripped 7 bases from V and 4 bases from J, with 16 bases between. The CDR3 length is 14 residues. Germline V lookup: CDR1 SNHLY, CDR2 FYNNEI. The CDR3 sequence is CASTDLGLLYGYTF. The CDR3 coding sequence is TGTGCCAGCACCGACCTGGGGCTCCTCTATGGCTACACCTTC.

V is TRBV5-1 and J is TRBJ2-2, with D possibly called TRBD1 or TRBD2 (6 bases each). Trimming cost V 4 bases and J 1 base, with 11 bases left between them. Germline CDR1 reads SGHRS; CDR2 reads YFSETQ. CDR3 length equals 15 residues. In nucleotides, the CDR3 is TGCGCCAGCAGCGAGGGGGGCCGGAACACCGGGGAGCTGTTTTTT. Encoded protein: CASSEGGRNTGELFF.

V and J are TRBV9 and TRBJ2-2, with D unclear. The germline V and J ends were trimmed by 4 bases and 5 bases, with 12 bases remaining between them. The germline V gene has CDR1 SGDLS and CDR2 YYNGEE. This CDR3 is built from 14 residues. Here the CDR3 reads CASSPRSGTGELFF. The CDR3 bases are TGTGCCAGCAGCCCACGCTCCGGTACCGGGGAGCTGTTTTTT.

As DNA, the CDR3 is TGTGCCAGCAGCAATGGCCCAGGGTCTAATTCACCCCTCCACTTT. Its protein product is CASSNGPGSNSPLHF. The V gene is TRBV5-5, the J gene TRBJ1-6; tentatively, D is TRBD1 (5 bases). This CDR3 contains 15 residues. Trimming removed 4 bases from V and 6 bases from J, with 14 bases in between. Germline-derived CDR1 and CDR2 are SGHKS and YYEKEE (reference sequence).

There are a few counts of this clone. The chain uses TRBV5-1 and TRBJ2-3; 10 nucleotides match TRBD1. The CDR3 runs to 15 residues. CDR1 is SGHRS, CDR2 YFSETQ, per germline. The trim removed 4 bases at V and 1 base at J, leaving 3 bases unmatched. The CDR3 region is CASSQGTGGTDTQYF. Written as DNA, the CDR3 is TGCGCCAGCAGCCAAGGGACAGGGGGCACAGATACGCAGTATTTT.

This chain links TRBV3-1 (or the pseudogene TRBV3-2) with TRBJ2-1; 10 nucleotides match TRBD1. The junction had 3 bases not matched to a gene; V was cut back by 4 bases and J by 6 bases. The germline V gene encodes CDR1 LGHDT and CDR2 YNNKEL (reference sequence). There are 14 residues in the CDR3. DNA for the CDR3: TGTGCCAGCAGCCTCCGGGACAGGGGCAATGAGCAGTTCTTC. It is translated as CASSLRDRGNEQFF.

This clone was counted once. The sample contains more than one DNA sequence encoding this CDR3. The V and J genes are TRBV5-1 and TRBJ1-1, with 7 nucleotides matching TRBD1. V shed 3 bases, J shed 0 bases, and the junction held 2 bases outside the gene matches. Germline V gene data show CDR1 as SGHRS and CDR2 as YFSETQ. The CDR3 spans 14 residues. CDR3 in amino acids: CASSWDRLNTEAFF. CDR3 bases: TGCGCCAGCAGCTGGGACAGACTGAACACTGAAGCTTTCTTT.

The V and J genes are TRBV9 and TRBJ2-5; 11 nucleotides agree with TRBD1. Germline V gene sequence: CDR1 SGDLS, CDR2 YYNGEE. The length of the CDR3 is 16 residues. V was clipped by 2 bases and J by 1 base; unmatched bases: 4. DNA for the CDR3: TGTGCCAGCAGCGTTGGGGGGACAGGGGGCCAAGAGACCCAGTACTTC. Amino acids: CASSVGGTGGQETQYF.

This clone was seen a single time. The rearrangement uses TRBV5-4 and TRBJ2-2, with 12 bases that match TRBD1. Germline trimming cut 4 bases from V and 2 bases from J; bases unmatched to any gene: 9. Per germline, CDR1 SGHNT and CDR2 YYREEE (reference sequence). This CDR3 is 18 amino acids long. As DNA, the CDR3 is TGTGCCAGCAGCCCACGGGGGGACAGGGGGCGCAACACCGGGGAGCTGTTTTTT. Its translation: CASSPRGDRGRNTGELFF.

This sequence joins TRBV5-5 and TRBJ2-5, with D tentatively TRBD1 (5 bases). Germline V gene lookup returns CDR1 SGHKS and CDR2 YYEKEE (reference sequence). The CDR3 loop spans 15 amino acids. The germline V and J ends were trimmed by 4 bases and 1 base, with 14 bases remaining between them. CDR3 in amino acids: CASSRGGQTQETQYF. CDR3 nucleotides: TGTGCCAGCAGCAGGGGTGGTCAGACCCAAGAGACCCAGTACTTC.

V usage is TRBV2 and J usage is TRBJ2-2; 9 nucleotides align to TRBD2. The CDR3 spans 15 residues. Germline assignment: CDR1 SNHLY and CDR2 FYNNEI. Trimming at V came to 2 bases and at J to 6 bases, leaving 4 bases not matched to a gene. The CDR3 loop reads CASSEYSGGSGELFF. DNA for the CDR3: TGTGCCAGCAGTGAATACAGCGGGGGGTCCGGGGAGCTGTTTTTT.

This clone has a single count. CDR3 residues: CASSLNPRTGTNQPQHF. The CDR3 DNA reads TGCGCCAGCAGCTTAAATCCACGGACAGGGACGAATCAGCCCCAGCATTTT. The V call is TRBV5-1, the J call TRBJ1-5, with 8 bases matching TRBD1. Germline CDR1 and CDR2: SGHRS and YFSETQ. The CDR3 loop spans 17 amino acids. The junction had 11 bases not matched to a gene; V was cut back by 2 bases and J by 4 bases.

The V gene is TRBV25-1, the J gene TRBJ1-4; possible D gene TRBD1, 6 bases. Looked up from germline, CDR1 is MGHDK and CDR2 is SYGVNS. The CDR3 consists of 15 residues. V lost 3 bases to trimming and J lost 7 bases, with 15 bases between them. In nucleotides, the CDR3 is TGTGCCAGCAGTGATACACAGGGTAGGGGTGAAAAACTGTTTTTT. This codes for CASSDTQGRGEKLFF.

This clone was observed a few times. The gene calls are TRBV5-1 and TRBJ1-3; D gene uncertain. CDR1 and CDR2 from the germline V gene are SGHRS and YFSETQ. The CDR3 sequence is 13 residues long. Trimming pared 0 bases from V and 4 bases from J, leaving 5 bases between. The CDR3 region is CASSLGPGNTIYF. As DNA, the CDR3 is TGCGCCAGCAGCTTGGGTCCGGGAAACACCATATATTTT.

The chain combines TRBV10-3 with TRBJ2-5; D assignment may be TRBD1 or TRBD2 (7 bases each). CDR3 length: 14 residues. V lost 4 bases to trimming and J lost 5 bases, with 14 bases between them. The germline gives CDR1 ENHRY, CDR2 SYGVKD. The CDR3: CAISGGGGAETQYF. The DNA of the CDR3 is TGTGCCATCAGTGGGGGAGGGGGCGCGGAGACCCAGTACTTC.